One sample yielded the 5 T cell receptor beta chains listed below, sequenced in a study of cytomegalovirus exposure and HLA in healthy donors. PCR was performed using 60 Vbeta and 13 Jbeta primers. Measured with immunoSEQ multiplex PCR; TCRdb has only the in-frame clones, and not every one. The sample includes 150,000 to 200,000 clones, 70% to 80% of them seen just once. What was sequenced was PBMCs. The receptors originated from a man aged 60 to 75 in good health and CMV-seronegative.

J is TRBJ1-6 and V is TRBV11-2; tentatively, D is TRBD1 (6 bases). V was shortened by 5 bases and J by 1 base, with 12 bases between the two germline ends. The CDR3 is made up of 16 amino acids. Germline V gene data show CDR1 as SGHAT and CDR2 as FQNNGV. The CDR3 loop is CASSDRGGSYNSPLHF. CDR3 nucleotides: TGTGCCAGCAGCGATAGGGGGGGTTCCTATAATTCACCCCTCCACTTT.

The CDR3 DNA sequence: TGTGCCAGCAGCTTGGTAGCGGGGTCCTACAATGAGCAGTTCTTC. Translated: CASSLVAGSYNEQFF. The chain recombines TRBV5-5 with TRBJ2-1; TRBD2 matches at 8 bases. The V gene end was trimmed by 0 bases and the J gene end by 1 base; junction bases not matched to a gene: 0. CDR3 size: 15 residues. Germline-derived CDR1 and CDR2 are SGHKS and YYEKEE (reference sequence).

The chain uses TRBV5-1 and TRBJ2-3; maybe TRBD2 (7 bases). The CDR3 is made up of 15 amino acids. The germline V gene has CDR1 SGHRS and CDR2 YFSETQ. Deletions cut 0 bases from V and 3 bases from J, with 11 bases between. CDR3 nucleotide sequence: TGCGCCAGCAGCTTGGCCGGGGGGCAGACAGATACGCAGTATTTT. Amino acids: CASSLAGGQTDTQYF. The variable domain in full, completed from reference TRBV5-1 and TRBJ2-3, reads KAGVTQTPRYLIKTRGQQVTLSCSPISGHRSVSWYQQTPGQGLQFLFEYFSETQRNKGNFPGRFSGRQFSNSRSEMNVSTLELGDSALYLCASSLAGGQTDTQYFGPGTRLTVL.

The J gene is TRBJ2-5, the V gene TRBV5-4, with D possibly being TRBD1 (6 bases). Trimming took 0 bases from V and 5 from J, leaving 17 bases between them. In germline, CDR1 is SGHNT, CDR2 YYREEE (reference sequence). The CDR3 consists of 16 residues. The CDR3 spells CASSLGQVRDGETQYF. The CDR3 DNA sequence: TGTGCCAGCAGCTTGGGACAGGTTCGCGATGGGGAGACCCAGTACTTC.

This chain connects TRBV6-1 to TRBJ2-7; 7 nucleotides line up with TRBD1. The CDR3 contains 13 residues. CDR1 is MNHNS, CDR2 SASEGT, per germline. The trim removed 5 bases at V and 1 base at J, leaving 2 bases unmatched. The chain's CDR3 is CASSRGQSYEQYF. Here the CDR3 DNA reads TGTGCCAGCAGTAGGGGACAGTCCTACGAGCAGTACTTC.